The 31 T cell receptor beta chains presented below share a single source sample, sequenced in a study of CD8 T cells in ankylosing spondylitis. Points from the study as a whole: Ankylosing spondylitis blood appeared to be characterized by a TCR beta motif of 8 or 9 highly homologous variants.

These receptors have no known antigen. TCRdb used MiXCR to reprocess the 5' RACE reads, holding one entry per CDR3 protein. The sample contains 200,000 to 250,000 distinct CDR3 sequences, 15% to 20% of which appear only once. Source material: blood, either unsorted or a sorted T cell fraction (not recorded which). These receptors were collected from a male donor with ankylosing spondylitis.

This chain joins TRBV15 and TRBJ2-5; 11 bases agree with TRBD2. The CDR3 runs to 17 residues. V shed 3 bases and J 1 base; nucleotides not matched to a gene: 7. CDR1 is LNHNV and CDR2 is YYDKDF in the germline V gene (reference sequence). The CDR3 DNA reads TGTGCCACCAGCAGGGGACTAGCGGAGGGTTTCCAAGAGACCCAGTACTTC. Translated: CATSRGLAEGFQETQYF.

The CDR3 DNA reads TGTGCCAGCAGCCTTGCCCATCGTATTGAAGATACGCAGTATTTT. This sequence encodes CASSLAHRIEDTQYF. This chain connects TRBV7-8 to TRBJ2-3; D unresolved. CDR1 SGHVS and CDR2 FQNEAQ come from the germline V gene. The CDR3 is 15 residues long. V lost 5 bases and J lost 5, with 17 bases in between.

V usage is TRBV7-9 and J usage is TRBJ2-7; TRBD1 might be the D (5 bases). Per the germline V gene, CDR1 is SEHNR and CDR2 is FQNEAQ (reference sequence). V was trimmed by 5 bases and J by 2 bases, leaving 10 bases between them. This CDR3 region has 13 residues. CDR3 sequence (DNA): TGTGCCAGCAGCCCACAGGACGCCTACGAGCAGTACTTC. This translates into CASSPQDAYEQYF.

The gene calls are TRBV29-1 and TRBJ2-3, with D possibly called TRBD1 or TRBD2 (6 bases each). CDR3 length: 14 residues. V gave up 7 bases and J gave up 0 bases, with 14 bases separating them. Germline V gene data show CDR1 as SQVTM and CDR2 as ANQGSEA. The CDR3 region has the DNA TGCAGCGGGTTGGGGGGCGGAAGCACAGATACGCAGTATTTT. It codes for CSGLGGGSTDTQYF.

This clonotype was counted between two and nine times. This chain links TRBV20-1 with TRBJ2-7; 11 nucleotides agree with TRBD2. J was trimmed by 0 bases and V by 5 bases; bases with no gene match: 9. Germline V gene sequence: CDR1 DFQATT, CDR2 SNEGSKA (reference sequence). The CDR3 spans 16 residues. The chain's CDR3 is CSAHSSGGLHSYEQYF. The CDR3 bases are TGCAGTGCTCACTCTAGCGGGGGGCTCCACTCCTACGAGCAGTACTTC.

This clonotype occurred many times. CDR3 bases: TGTGCCAGCAGCTTTTCCGGGACAGGGTTCATTCAGTACTTC. Amino acids: CASSFSGTGFIQYF. V gene TRBV12-3 or TRBV12-4 combines with J gene TRBJ2-4; 9 bases line up with TRBD1. Trimming at V came to 6 bases and at J to 9 bases, leaving 9 bases not matched to a gene. The CDR3 spans 14 residues.

This clonotype has ten or more counts. The rearrangement links TRBV7-2 to TRBJ2-1, with D hard to call. Germline loops: CDR1 SGHTA, CDR2 FQGNSA. The CDR3 is 11 residues long. V was clipped by 6 bases and J by 7 bases, with 7 bases between them. CDR3 in DNA: TGTGCCAGCAGGGTTGGTAATGAGCAGTTCTTC. Its protein is CASRVGNEQFF. The full variable domain, with the rest looked up from reference TRBV7-2 and TRBJ2-1, is GAGVSQSPSNKVTEKGKDVELRCDPISGHTALYWYRQSLGQGLEFLIYFQGNSAPDKSGLPSDRFSAERTGGSVSTLTIQRTQQEDSAVYLCASRVGNEQFFGPGTRLTVL.

The chain recombines TRBV25-1 with TRBJ1-5, with D maybe TRBD1 (6 bases). The length of the CDR3 is 15 residues. Germline V gives CDR1 MGHDK, CDR2 SYGVNS. With 2 bases removed from V and 2 bases from J, the gap between germline ends came to 10 bases. The CDR3: CASSEGGGGNQPQHF. The CDR3 coding sequence is TGTGCCAGCAGTGAAGGGGGGGGCGGCAATCAGCCCCAGCATTTT.

This clonotype turned up a few times. V is TRBV11-1 and J is TRBJ2-7; 7 bases fit TRBD1. V shed 5 bases and J 2 bases; nucleotides not matched to a gene: 6. Looked up from germline, CDR1 is SGHAT and CDR2 is FQDESV (reference sequence). The CDR3 has 14 amino acids. CDR3 residues: CASSPKTGTYEQYF. In nucleotides, the CDR3 is TGTGCCAGCAGCCCCAAGACAGGGACCTACGAGCAGTACTTC.

The rearrangement links TRBV2 to TRBJ2-3; TRBD2 matches at 10 bases. V gave up 5 bases and J gave up 0 bases; unmatched junction bases: 5. Germline loops: CDR1 SNHLY, CDR2 FYNNEI. The CDR3 has 16 residues. The CDR3 coding sequence is TGTGCCAGCAGTCGCGGACTAGCGGAAAGCACAGATACGCAGTATTTT. It is translated as CASSRGLAESTDTQYF.

This clonotype has more than one count but fewer than ten. The chain uses TRBV28 and TRBJ2-1; D is possibly TRBD2 (6 bases). The CDR3 loop spans 16 amino acids. Trimming left V 4 bases short and J 5 bases short, with 18 bases between. Germline V gives CDR1 MDHEN, CDR2 SYDVKM. CDR3 protein: CASSSRGVADNNEQFF. The CDR3 nucleotides are TGTGCCAGCAGTTCCCGTGGTGTAGCGGACAACAATGAGCAGTTCTTC.

This clonotype turned up a few times. V usage is TRBV28 and J usage is TRBJ1-3, with TRBD1 as a possible D gene (6 bases). Germline V gene lookup returns CDR1 MDHEN and CDR2 SYDVKM. V dropped 4 bases and J dropped 2 bases, with 12 bases sitting between them. The CDR3 is made up of 15 amino acids. Here the CDR3 reads CASSSQGSPGNTIYF. The CDR3 DNA follows: TGTGCCAGCAGTTCCCAGGGGTCCCCTGGAAACACCATATATTTT.

This clonotype was seen a handful of times. The chain couples TRBV4-1 to TRBJ1-5, with D unresolved. This CDR3 has 15 residues. The V gene's germline CDR1 is MGHRA and CDR2 YSYEKL. Trimming stripped 1 base from V and 1 base from J, with 8 bases between. CDR3: CASSQVFTSNQPQHF. For the CDR3, the DNA is TGCGCCAGCAGCCAAGTTTTCACAAGCAATCAGCCCCAGCATTTT.

The chain employs TRBV29-1 and TRBJ2-1, with D unresolved. The CDR3 is 13 residues long. Looked up from germline, CDR1 is SQVTM and CDR2 is ANQGSEA. V lost 3 bases, J lost 3 bases, and 9 bases lay in between. The CDR3 bases are TGCAGCGTTGAGTACTTTTACTACAATGAGCAGTTCTTC. Protein sequence: CSVEYFYYNEQFF.

The V and J genes are TRBV19 and TRBJ2-1; D is possibly TRBD2 (6 bases). Looked up from germline, CDR1 is LNHDA and CDR2 is SQIVND (reference sequence). The germline V and J ends were trimmed by 5 bases and 7 bases, with 15 bases remaining between them. The CDR3 consists of 14 residues. The CDR3 region has the DNA TGTGCCAGTAGTCCGCGACTAGAGGGAAATGAGCAGTTCTTC. Its translation: CASSPRLEGNEQFF.

This chain links TRBV12-3 or TRBV12-4 with TRBJ2-1, with D hard to call. V dropped 0 bases and J dropped 5 bases, with 8 bases sitting between them. This CDR3 is built from 14 residues. The CDR3 nucleotides are TGTGCCAGCAGTTTAGCCGACGGTCACAATGAGCAGTTCTTC. Protein product: CASSLADGHNEQFF.

The rearrangement links TRBV12-2 to TRBJ1-5. TRBV12-2 is given as a pseudogene. The CDR3 consists of 16 residues. In DNA form, the CDR3 reads TGTGCAAGTCGCTTAGGGGCAGGCATTCACCATCAGCCCCAGCATTTT. It specifies CASRLGAGIHHQPQHF.

The chain employs TRBV7-8 and TRBJ1-1; no clear D gene. This CDR3 comprises 17 residues. V gave up 3 bases and J gave up 0 bases, with 17 bases separating them. Germline CDR1 SGHVS, CDR2 FQNEAQ. CDR3 sequence (DNA): TGTGCCAGCAGCTTCTCCGCTCGGGCAGCCCTGAACACTGAAGCTTTCTTT. Encoded protein: CASSFSARAALNTEAFF.

This clonotype came up a few times. The V call is TRBV4-1, the J call TRBJ2-1, with 8 bases that match TRBD1. Germline CDR1 is MGHRA and CDR2 is YSYEKL. The V gene end was trimmed by 0 bases and the J gene end by 6 bases; junction bases not matched to a gene: 7. The CDR3 loop spans 16 amino acids. CDR3 bases: TGCGCCAGCAGCCAAGAGGGCGGGACAGGAGCCAATGAGCAGTTCTTC. Encoded protein: CASSQEGGTGANEQFF.

About this clonotype itself: At one of its ends the junction is not consistent with the germline gene, which may arise from a read error. This sequence joins TRBV20-1 and TRBJ2-7, with 10 bases that match TRBD2. This CDR3 has 16 amino acids. The V gene's germline CDR1 is DFQATT and CDR2 SNEGSKA (reference sequence). CDR3 sequence (DNA): TGCAGTGCTGGAGAGTTGGGACTAGCGACCACCTACGAGCAGTACTTC. It yields the protein CSAGELGLATTYEQYF.

The CDR3 DNA reads TGTGCCAGCAGTGAAGCTTCCGACGGCACAGATACGCAGTATTTT. It translates to CASSEASDGTDTQYF. The gene calls are TRBV2 and TRBJ2-3; D not certain. Trimming stripped 0 bases from V and 1 base from J, with 8 bases between. CDR1 is SNHLY and CDR2 is FYNNEI in the germline V gene. This CDR3 has 15 residues.

The gene calls are TRBV2 and TRBJ2-7, with D perhaps matching TRBD1 (5 bases). Between the trimmed V and J ends, which lost 9 bases and 1 base, there was a span of 16 bases. CDR3 length equals 14 residues. The germline CDR1 and CDR2 sequences are SNHLY and FYNNEI. CDR3 sequence: CASTTVGESYEQYF. CDR3 DNA: TGTGCCAGTACGACAGTAGGAGAGTCCTACGAGCAGTACTTC.

This clonotype was seen a handful of times. This chain connects TRBV18 to TRBJ2-7; D not resolved. Germline V gives CDR1 KGHSH, CDR2 LQKENI. The CDR3 sequence is 13 residues long. The V and J ends lost 3 bases and 2 bases respectively, with 8 bases between them. The CDR3 DNA sequence: TGTGCCAGCTCACCGCCGCCCGCCTACGAGCAGTACTTC. This codes for CASSPPPAYEQYF.

The gene calls are TRBV29-1 and TRBJ2-1; 9 bases fit TRBD2. The CDR3 is 13 residues long. Germline V gene data show CDR1 as SQVTM and CDR2 as ANQGSEA. With V trimmed by 7 bases and J by 4 bases, 5 bases remained unmatched. The CDR3 loop reads CSAERGAYNEQFF. CDR3 sequence (DNA): TGCAGCGCCGAGCGGGGGGCGTACAATGAGCAGTTCTTC.

This clonotype was seen only a few times. The chain recombines TRBV29-1 with TRBJ1-1, with D unclear. The CDR3 consists of 11 residues. Germline V gene lookup returns CDR1 SQVTM and CDR2 ANQGSEA. V lost 7 bases and J 0 bases, leaving 6 bases between the germline ends. The CDR3 DNA sequence: TGCAGCGCCACAATGAACACTGAAGCTTTCTTT. This codes for CSATMNTEAFF.

In its sample, this clonotype was seen many times. This chain links TRBV12-3 or TRBV12-4 with TRBJ2-2, with 8 bases matching TRBD1. The V segment lost 6 bases and the J segment 6 bases; nucleotides outside the gene matches: 15. The CDR3 extends over 17 amino acids. CDR3 coding DNA: TGTGCCAGCAGAAATGAGACAGGGGCAGTTAATTCCGGGGAGCTGTTTTTT. Protein: CASRNETGAVNSGELFF.

The CDR3 DNA sequence: TGTGCCAGTAGTATAGTTACCACCTCCGTCCACGAGCAGTACTTC. Its translation is CASSIVTTSVHEQYF. V and J are TRBV19 and TRBJ2-7; D not certain. The germline gives CDR1 LNHDA, CDR2 SQIVND (reference sequence). Trimming stripped 1 base from V and 5 bases from J, with 15 bases between. The CDR3 extends over 15 amino acids.

The V gene is TRBV4-1, the J gene TRBJ1-4; TRBD1 agrees at 7 bases. The CDR3 totals 14 residues. Germline V CDR1 and CDR2: MGHRA, YSYEKL. V lost 0 bases, J lost 8 bases, and 3 bases stayed unmatched. The CDR3 DNA follows: TGCGCCAGCAGCCAAGAAGGGACAGAAGAAAAACTGTTTTTT. Protein product: CASSQEGTEEKLFF.

This sequence joins TRBV18 and TRBJ1-1; 7 bases map to TRBD1. This CDR3 has 17 residues. The ends lost 1 base at V and 0 bases at J; junction bases unmatched: 8. Germline V gene lookup returns CDR1 KGHSH and CDR2 LQKENI. The CDR3 sequence is CASSPLGAGQMNTEAFF. CDR3 DNA: TGTGCCAGCTCACCACTCGGAGCGGGACAGATGAACACTGAAGCTTTCTTT.

In its sample, this clonotype was seen many times. At one of its ends the junction is not consistent with the germline gene, which may arise from a read error. J is TRBJ1-1 and V is TRBV29-1; D perhaps matches TRBD1 (5 bases). Germline-derived CDR1 and CDR2 are SQVTM and ANQGSEA. The CDR3 runs to 11 residues. CDR3 residues: CSVEDPKGPSF. DNA for the CDR3: TGCAGCGTTGAAGATCCCAAGGGGCCGAGTTTT.

CDR3 protein: CASSLGFLAGAEQYF. The CDR3 DNA follows: TGTGCCAGCAGCTTAGGCTTCTTAGCGGGAGCCGAGCAGTACTTC. The chain has TRBV7-6 and TRBJ2-7; 9 nucleotides line up with TRBD2. The J segment lost 6 bases and the V segment lost 1 base, leaving 7 bases of the junction unmatched. This CDR3 comprises 15 residues. Germline V lookup: CDR1 SGHVS, CDR2 FNYEAQ.